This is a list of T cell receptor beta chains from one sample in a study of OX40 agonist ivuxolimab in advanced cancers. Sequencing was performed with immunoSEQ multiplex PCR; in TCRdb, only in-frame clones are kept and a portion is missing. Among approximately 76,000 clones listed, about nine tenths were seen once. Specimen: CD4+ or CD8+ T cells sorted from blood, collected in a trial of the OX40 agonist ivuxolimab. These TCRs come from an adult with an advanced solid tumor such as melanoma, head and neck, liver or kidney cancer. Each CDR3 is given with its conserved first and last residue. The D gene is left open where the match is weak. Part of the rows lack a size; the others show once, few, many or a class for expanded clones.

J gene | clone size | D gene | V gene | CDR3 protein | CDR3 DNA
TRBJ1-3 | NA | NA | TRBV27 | CASAPKSSGNTIYF | TGTGCCAGCGCCCCCAAGAGCTCTGGAAACACCATATATTTT
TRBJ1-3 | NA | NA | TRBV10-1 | CANPRTANSGNTIYF | TGCGCCAACCCTAGGACAGCAAACTCTGGAAACACCATATATTTT
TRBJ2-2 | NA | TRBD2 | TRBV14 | CASSQERGIGELFF | TGTGCCAGCAGCCAAGAGCGGGGGATCGGGGAGCTGTTTTTT
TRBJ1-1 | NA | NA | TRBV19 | CASSIGSGTRYTEAFF | TGTGCCAGTAGTATAGGATCCGGGACTCGGTACACTGAAGCTTTCTTT
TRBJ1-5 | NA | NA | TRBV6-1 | CASSPQLGVGQPQHF | TGTGCCAGCAGTCCCCAGCTAGGAGTAGGTCAGCCCCAGCATTTT
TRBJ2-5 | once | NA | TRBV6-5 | CASSYETASLQTQYF | TGTGCCAGCAGTTACGAGACAGCCTCCCTACAGACCCAGTACTTC
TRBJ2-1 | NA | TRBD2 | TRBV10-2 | CASSYGGGAIEQFF | TGCGCCAGCAGTTATGGCGGGGGGGCCATTGAGCAGTTCTTC
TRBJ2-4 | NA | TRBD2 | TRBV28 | CASSSFSSGGALAKNIQYF | TGTGCCAGCAGTTCCTTCTCTAGCGGGGGGGCCCTAGCCAAAAACATTCAGTACTTC
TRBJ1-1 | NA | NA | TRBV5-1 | CASSPYFGLNTEAFF | TGCGCCAGCAGCCCCTACTTCGGGCTGAACACTGAAGCTTTCTTT
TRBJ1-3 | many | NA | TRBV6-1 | CASSGGQPGSGNTIYF | TGTGCCAGCAGTGGTGGACAGCCAGGCTCTGGAAACACCATATATTTT
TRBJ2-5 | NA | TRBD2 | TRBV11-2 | CGSSGSGETQYF | TGTGGAAGTAGCGGGAGCGGAGAGACCCAGTACTTC
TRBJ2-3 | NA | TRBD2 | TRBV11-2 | CASSLEQGGVADTQYF | TGTGCCAGCAGCTTAGAGCAGGGAGGGGTGGCAGATACGCAGTATTTT
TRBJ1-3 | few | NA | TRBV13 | CASSLDRASGNTIYF | TGTGCCAGCAGCTTAGACAGGGCATCTGGAAACACCATATATTTT
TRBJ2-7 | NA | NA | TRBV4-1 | CASSQAPSGFPYEQYF | TGCGCCAGCAGCCAAGCCCCGTCGGGCTTCCCATACGAGCAGTACTTC
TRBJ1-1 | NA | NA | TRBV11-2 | CASSVDRNTEAFF | TGTGCCAGCAGCGTAGACAGGAACACTGAAGCTTTCTTT
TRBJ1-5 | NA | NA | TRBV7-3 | CASSTKQGQPQHF | TGTGCCAGCAGCACGAAACAGGGACAGCCCCAGCATTTT
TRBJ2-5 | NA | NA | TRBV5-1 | CASSYRAQEETQYF | TGCGCCAGCAGCTACCGGGCCCAAGAGGAGACCCAGTACTTC
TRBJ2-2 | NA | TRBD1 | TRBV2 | CASSGQGNTGELFF | TGTGCCAGCTCTGGACAGGGGAACACCGGGGAGCTGTTTTTT
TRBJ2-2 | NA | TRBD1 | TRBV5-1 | CASSLLRQGDTGELFF | TGCGCCAGCAGCTTGTTGAGACAGGGGGATACCGGGGAGCTGTTTTTT
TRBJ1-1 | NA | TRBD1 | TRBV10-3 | CAIRGTGGHTEAFF | TGTGCCATCAGGGGGACAGGGGGACACACTGAAGCTTTCTTT
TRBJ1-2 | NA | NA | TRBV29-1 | CSVKTTNYGYTF | TGCAGCGTTAAGACAACTAACTATGGCTACACCTTC
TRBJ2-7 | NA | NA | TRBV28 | CASIIGERCYF | TGTGCCAGCATCATTGGGGAAAGATGCTACTTC
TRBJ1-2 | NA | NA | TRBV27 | CASSLAGIGGYTF | TGTGCCAGCAGTTTAGCCGGGATAGGTGGCTACACCTTC
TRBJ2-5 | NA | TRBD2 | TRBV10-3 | CAIRGASGETQYF | TGTGCCATCAGAGGGGCTAGCGGAGAGACCCAGTACTTC
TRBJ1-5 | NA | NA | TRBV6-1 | CASGREQPQHF | TGTGCCAGCGGTAGGGAACAGCCCCAGCATTTT
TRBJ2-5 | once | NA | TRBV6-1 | CATYGQNQETQYF | TGTGCCACGTACGGGCAGAACCAAGAGACCCAGTACTTC
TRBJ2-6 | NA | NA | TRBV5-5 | CASSSGLTGSGANVLTF | TGTGCCAGCAGCTCTGGACTAACTGGCTCTGGGGCCAACGTCCTGACTTTC
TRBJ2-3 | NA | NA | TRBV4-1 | CASSRRGDSTDTQYF | TGCGCCAGCAGCCGGAGGGGGGACAGCACAGATACGCAGTATTTT
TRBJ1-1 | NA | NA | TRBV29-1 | CSVEGTGRTEAFF | TGCAGCGTTGAAGGCACAGGGCGGACTGAAGCTTTCTTT
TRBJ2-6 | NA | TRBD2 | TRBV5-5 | CASSPGLAGISGANVLTF | TGTGCCAGCAGCCCGGGACTAGCGGGGATCTCTGGGGCCAACGTCCTGACTTTC
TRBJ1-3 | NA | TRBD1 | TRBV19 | CASSRLLPGQGRDAGNTIYF | TGTGCCAGTAGTCGCCTCCTTCCGGGACAGGGACGGGACGCTGGAAACACCATATATTTT